This T cell receptor beta chain came from a study of identical twins. TCRdb redid the calling of the 5' RACE reads with MiXCR, one entry per CDR3 protein. The data hold approximately 280,000 distinct CDR3 sequences, with about 8% observed a single time. The V gene end was trimmed by 6 bases and the J gene end by 0 bases; junction bases not matched to a gene: 12. The CDR3 covers 17 residues. Study results and limitations: The same donors were not followed; conclusions instead depended on cross-sectional statistical analysis.

For this clonotype: The target antigen is unknown.

The sample was also linked to a second study, of yellow fever vaccine responses in identical twins.

The clonotype originates from a young woman in good health. V is TRBV12-3 or TRBV12-4 and J is TRBJ2-3, with TRBD2 matching 7 bases. Sequencing used memory (CD45RO+) T cells sorted from blood. CDR3 protein: CASRAISGRTSTDTQYF. Written as DNA, the CDR3 is TGTGCCAGCAGGGCGATTAGCGGGCGCACTAGCACAGATACGCAGTATTTT.